This passage covers 31 T cell receptor beta chains from one sample sequenced in a study of neoadjuvant nivolumab and ipilimumab in lung cancer. Only in-frame clones appear in the TCRdb table, and some are missing; sequencing was by immunoSEQ multiplex PCR. The sample holds tens of thousands of clones, 75% to 85% seen once. The specimen comprised tumor tissue, sampled after neoadjuvant nivolumab, alone or with ipilimumab, at or shortly before surgery. The receptors come from an adult with non-small cell lung cancer.

This chain links TRBV7-9 with TRBJ2-5; TRBD1 matches 7 bases. Per germline, CDR1 SEHNR and CDR2 FQNEAQ (reference sequence). The junction had 5 bases not matched to a gene; V was cut back by 3 bases and J by 4 bases. The CDR3 covers 14 residues. CDR3 bases: TGTGCCAGCAGCTTGGCAGGGGGTAGAGAGACCCAGTACTTC. Residues: CASSLAGGRETQYF. The complete variable domain, with remaining parts taken from reference TRBV7-9 and TRBJ2-5, reads DTGVSQNPRHKITKRGQNVTFRCDPISEHNRLYWYRQTLGQGPEFLTYFQNEAQLEKSRLLSDRFSAERPKGSFSTLEIQRTEQGDSAMYLCASSLAGGRETQYFGPGTRLLVL.

The chain has TRBV6-1 and TRBJ2-7, with D possibly TRBD2 on 5 matching bases. Germline CDR1 is MNHNS and CDR2 is SASEGT. The CDR3 contains 12 residues. V lost 5 bases and J lost 1, with 6 bases in between. The DNA of the CDR3 is TGTGCCAGCAGTAGGGAGTCCTACGAGCAGTACTTC. This sequence encodes CASSRESYEQYF.

V usage is TRBV30 and J usage is TRBJ1-1; D gene ambiguous. Trimming removed 5 bases at V and 4 bases at J, with 11 bases between. The germline V gene encodes CDR1 GTSNPN and CDR2 SVGIG (reference sequence). The CDR3 extends over 12 amino acids. CDR3 bases: TGTGCCTGGGGTAGGGTAGTCACTGAAGCTTTCTTT. Residues: CAWGRVVTEAFF.

The V gene is TRBV4-2, the J gene TRBJ2-3; D not certain. The germline V gene has CDR1 LGHNA and CDR2 YNFKEQ. This CDR3 is built from 12 residues. Trimming took 1 base from V and 3 from J, leaving 2 bases between them. The CDR3 DNA is TGTGCCAGCAGCCAAGCAACAGATACGCAGTATTTT. Amino acids: CASSQATDTQYF.

This chain uses TRBV15 with TRBJ2-7; 8 bases are a match to TRBD2. The germline V gene has CDR1 LNHNV and CDR2 YYDKDF (reference sequence). The V gene end was trimmed by 5 bases and the J gene end by 7 bases; junction bases not matched to a gene: 4. The CDR3 is 12 residues long. The CDR3 sequence is CATSLTSGEQYF. The CDR3, as DNA: TGTGCCACCAGCCTCACTAGCGGAGAGCAGTACTTC. Full variable domain (outside the CDR3, taken from reference TRBV15 and TRBJ2-7): DAMVIQNPRYQVTQFGKPVTLSCSQTLNHNVMYWYQQKSSQAPKLLFHYYDKDFNNEADTPDNFQSRRPNTSFCFLDIRSPGLGDTAMYLCATSLTSGEQYFGPGTRLTVT.

CDR3 amino acids: CASSQDNSGEQTDTQYF. CDR3 nucleotides: TGTGCCAGCAGCCAAGACAATAGCGGAGAACAGACAGATACGCAGTATTTT. V is TRBV4-2 and J is TRBJ2-3, with a tentative D call TRBD2 (6 bases). V was trimmed by 0 bases and J by 3 bases, leaving 16 bases between them. This CDR3 is built from 17 residues. Germline V gene sequence: CDR1 LGHNA, CDR2 YNFKEQ.

The chain employs TRBV5-5 and TRBJ1-2, with TRBD1 matching 9 bases. CDR1 SGHKS and CDR2 YYEKEE come from the germline V gene (reference sequence). The CDR3 covers 14 residues. Unmatched junction bases numbered 9, after V lost 4 bases and J lost 8 bases. CDR3 region: CASSPDRGVSGYTF. The CDR3 DNA follows: TGTGCCAGCAGCCCTGACAGGGGGGTGAGCGGCTACACCTTC. Drawing the rest from reference TRBV5-5 and TRBJ1-2, the complete variable domain is DAGVTQSPTHLIKTRGQQVTLRCSPISGHKSVSWYQQVLGQGPQFIFQYYEKEERGRGNFPDRFSARQFPNYSSELNVNALLLGDSALYLCASSPDRGVSGYTFGSGTRLTVV.

J is TRBJ2-3 and V is TRBV11-2, with D unclear. Trimming cost V 6 bases and J 6 bases, with 10 bases left between them. This CDR3 is 12 amino acids long. Germline values: CDR1 SGHAT, CDR2 FQNNGV. The CDR3 spells CASRRIADTQYF. CDR3 DNA sequence: TGTGCCAGCAGACGTATCGCGGATACGCAGTATTTT.

This clone appeared once. This chain uses TRBV5-4 with TRBJ1-2; 8 bases agree with TRBD1. J was trimmed by 5 bases and V by 5 bases; bases with no gene match: 5. The CDR3 runs 13 residues. The germline V gene encodes CDR1 SGHNT and CDR2 YYREEE (reference sequence). CDR3 residues: CASSSQGVYGYTF. DNA for the CDR3: TGTGCCAGCAGTTCACAGGGGGTGTATGGCTACACCTTC.

The rearrangement uses TRBV13 and TRBJ2-2; 9 bases agree with TRBD2. The CDR3 has 18 amino acids. Trimming took 5 bases from V and 2 from J; bases not matched to a gene: 12. Germline CDR1 PRHDT, CDR2 FYEKMQ (reference sequence). Here the CDR3 reads CASSRGVLAGLNTGELFF. The CDR3 bases are TGTGCCAGCAGCAGGGGGGTGCTAGCGGGACTTAACACCGGGGAGCTGTTTTTT.

V gene TRBV4-1 combines with J gene TRBJ2-5; 9 bases agree with TRBD2. Germline CDR1 is MGHRA and CDR2 is YSYEKL. With 0 bases clipped from V and 3 bases from J, the junction kept 8 bases outside the gene matches. There are 17 residues in the CDR3. The CDR3 here is CASSQEPGLANEETQYF. CDR3 sequence (DNA): TGCGCCAGCAGCCAAGAGCCGGGACTAGCTAACGAAGAGACCCAGTACTTC.

The chain recombines TRBV7-2 with TRBJ2-3, with 10 bases matching TRBD1. J was trimmed by 10 bases and V by 5 bases; bases with no gene match: 9. CDR1 and CDR2 from the germline V gene are SGHTA and FQGNSA. The CDR3 runs to 14 residues. Written as DNA, the CDR3 is TGTGCCAGCAGCCGACAGGGGGCCCTTAACTCGCAGTATTTT. This translates into CASSRQGALNSQYF.

The rearrangement links TRBV15 to TRBJ2-2; 12 bases line up with TRBD2. The V gene end was trimmed by 0 bases and the J gene end by 6 bases; junction bases not matched to a gene: 5. Germline V gene lookup returns CDR1 LNHNV and CDR2 YYDKDF (reference sequence). The CDR3 runs to 17 residues. The CDR3 loop is CATSRDYTSGRPGELFF. CDR3 DNA sequence: TGTGCCACCAGCAGAGACTACACTAGCGGGAGGCCCGGGGAGCTGTTTTTT.

This sequence joins TRBV13 and TRBJ2-7; TRBD2 agrees at 9 bases. The junction had 4 bases not matched to a gene; V was cut back by 4 bases and J by 3 bases. From germline, CDR1 is PRHDT and CDR2 FYEKMQ (reference sequence). CDR3 length: 14 residues. CDR3 loop: CASSYRTSVYEQYF. The CDR3 nucleotides are TGTGCCAGCAGCTATCGGACTAGCGTCTACGAGCAGTACTTC.

The chain carries TRBV27 and TRBJ2-7; a weak D match, TRBD2 (6 bases). In germline, CDR1 is MNHEY, CDR2 SMNVEV (reference sequence). Trimming took 4 bases from V and 2 from J, leaving 18 bases between them. The CDR3 covers 16 residues. CDR3 protein: CASSSPGTSNAYEQYF. In DNA form, the CDR3 reads TGTGCCAGCAGTTCACCGGGAACTAGCAACGCCTACGAGCAGTACTTC.

The V and J genes are TRBV18 and TRBJ2-2; 8 bases map to TRBD1. The V gene end was trimmed by 2 bases and the J gene end by 1 base; junction bases not matched to a gene: 0. The V gene's germline CDR1 is KGHSH and CDR2 LQKENI. This CDR3 comprises 15 residues. The CDR3 loop is CASSPTGGNTGELFF. CDR3 sequence (DNA): TGTGCCAGCTCACCAACAGGGGGGAACACCGGGGAGCTGTTTTTT.

CDR3 in amino acids: CASSFFGGAPTGELFF. CDR3 bases: TGTGCCAGCAGCTTTTTCGGAGGAGCGCCGACCGGGGAGCTGTTTTTT. The chain joins TRBV11-2 to TRBJ2-2, with a weak D call TRBD2 (5 bases). The ends were cut back, 3 bases at V and 5 bases at J, with 16 bases in the middle. The CDR3 is made up of 16 amino acids. Germline lookup yields CDR1 SGHAT and CDR2 FQNNGV.

The chain links TRBV11-2 to TRBJ2-5; tentatively, D is TRBD2 (6 bases). Trimming shortened V by 3 bases and J by 5 bases, and 13 bases separated the two germline ends. From germline, CDR1 is SGHAT and CDR2 FQNNGV. CDR3 size: 14 residues. This CDR3 is CASSFGSVRETQYF. Here the CDR3 DNA reads TGTGCCAGCAGCTTCGGGAGCGTTCGGGAGACCCAGTACTTC.

The rearrangement uses TRBV5-1 and TRBJ2-2, with 8 bases identical to TRBD2. Germline CDR1 and CDR2: SGHRS and YFSETQ. The ends lost 0 bases at V and 2 bases at J; junction bases unmatched: 3. The CDR3 spans 16 residues. For the CDR3, the DNA is TGCGCCAGCAGCTTGGCCACTAGCGGAAACACCGGGGAGCTGTTTTTT. It is translated as CASSLATSGNTGELFF.

In DNA form, the CDR3 reads TGTGCCAGCAGCCGATCTCAAGAGACCCAGTACTTC. It encodes CASSRSQETQYF. The chain is built from TRBV2 and TRBJ2-5; D is uncertain. The ends were cut back, 6 bases at V and 2 bases at J, with 7 bases in the middle. Germline V gene data show CDR1 as SNHLY and CDR2 as FYNNEI. This CDR3 is built from 12 residues. Using reference TRBV2 and TRBJ2-5 for the parts outside the CDR3, the full variable domain is EPEVTQTPSHQVTQMGQEVILRCVPISNHLYFYWYRQILGQKVEFLVSFYNNEISEKSEIFDDQFSVERPDGSNFTLKIRSTKLEDSAMYFCASSRSQETQYFGPGTRLLVL.

Sample share makes this clone medium-sized (0.01 to 0.1%). The rearrangement uses TRBV2 and TRBJ2-7, with a tentative D call TRBD1 (6 bases). The V gene's germline CDR1 is SNHLY and CDR2 FYNNEI. This CDR3 is 15 amino acids long. The V gene lost 7 bases and the J gene lost 0 bases, with 16 bases spanning the gap. The CDR3, as DNA: TGTGCCAGCACACATACAGGGCGCAGCTCCTACGAGCAGTACTTC. Its translation is CASTHTGRSSYEQYF.

The chain links TRBV5-6 to TRBJ2-7; 7 bases fit TRBD2. V lost 1 base to trimming and J lost 2 bases; unmatched junction nucleotides: 12. This CDR3 is built from 17 residues. The germline CDR1 and CDR2 sequences are SGHDT and YYEEEE. CDR3 coding DNA: TGTGCCAGCAGCTTGCGGCCGGGGGGAGGGGTCGCCTACGAGCAGTACTTC. It codes for CASSLRPGGGVAYEQYF. Full variable domain (rest looked up from reference TRBV5-6 and TRBJ2-7): DAGVTQSPTHLIKTRGQQVTLRCSPKSGHDTVSWYQQALGQGPQFIFQYYEEEERQRGNFPDRFSGHQFPNYSSELNVNALLLGDSALYLCASSLRPGGGVAYEQYFGPGTRLTVT.

The V gene is TRBV29-1, the J gene TRBJ2-2, with D perhaps matching TRBD1 (6 bases). V was pared by 6 bases and J by 5 bases, with 16 bases between. The CDR3 totals 14 residues. Germline V gene sequence: CDR1 SQVTM, CDR2 ANQGSEA. The CDR3 region is CSVAFRDTTGELFF. DNA for the CDR3: TGCAGCGTCGCCTTTCGGGACACGACCGGGGAGCTGTTTTTT.

The chain employs TRBV30 and TRBJ1-1; D remains unclear. Germline CDR1 is GTSNPN and CDR2 is SVGIG (reference sequence). The CDR3 spans 12 residues. Between the trimmed V and J ends, which lost 1 base and 8 bases, there was a span of 11 bases. The CDR3 DNA sequence: TGTGCCTGGAGTGGGTCCGAGCGGGAAGCTTTCTTT. Protein sequence: CAWSGSEREAFF.

This clone appeared a few times. This chain joins TRBV27 and TRBJ1-2, with a possible D match to TRBD1 (6 bases). Looked up from germline, CDR1 is MNHEY and CDR2 is SMNVEV (reference sequence). The CDR3 totals 15 residues. V dropped 2 bases and J dropped 8 bases, with 18 bases sitting between them. Here the CDR3 DNA reads TGTGCCAGCAGTTTAAGGTTTACGGGGGCGGGCGGCTACACCTTC. Translating gives CASSLRFTGAGGYTF.

This clone has just a few counts. The V call is TRBV6-5, the J call TRBJ2-7, with 12 bases fitting TRBD2. This CDR3 is built from 16 residues. The V gene's germline CDR1 is MNHEY and CDR2 SVGAGI. V lost 4 bases and J lost 0; bases outside the gene matches: 4. This CDR3 reads CASSSTSGRFSYEQYF. CDR3 sequence (DNA): TGTGCCAGCAGTTCGACTAGCGGGAGATTCTCCTACGAGCAGTACTTC.

The chain links TRBV7-2 to TRBJ2-6; no firm D call. V lost 1 base to trimming and J lost 0 bases, with 4 bases between them. Germline V gene lookup returns CDR1 SGHTA and CDR2 FQGNSA. The CDR3 extends over 15 amino acids. The CDR3 DNA is TGTGCCAGCAGCTTAGAGAGCTCTGGGGCCAACGTCCTGACTTTC. Its translation is CASSLESSGANVLTF.

The V and J genes are TRBV18 and TRBJ2-5; D remains unclear. V was trimmed by 2 bases and J by 4 bases, leaving 2 bases between them. Germline-derived CDR1 and CDR2 are KGHSH and LQKENI. This CDR3 is built from 11 residues. In DNA, the CDR3 is TGTGCCAGCTCACCATCAGAGACCCAGTACTTC. It is translated as CASSPSETQYF.

The chain is built from TRBV18 and TRBJ1-1; TRBD1 matches 7 bases. V lost 6 bases, J lost 0 bases, and 4 bases stayed unmatched. The germline V gene has CDR1 KGHSH and CDR2 LQKENI. This CDR3 is 14 amino acids long. CDR3 coding DNA: TGTGCCAGCTCCGTGGACAGGCTGAACACTGAAGCTTTCTTT. Encoded protein: CASSVDRLNTEAFF.

The chain couples TRBV2 to TRBJ1-2, with 10 bases fitting TRBD1. Germline CDR1 reads SNHLY; CDR2 reads FYNNEI. The CDR3 totals 14 residues. Trimming removed 6 bases from V and 2 bases from J; junction bases left unmatched: 3. DNA for the CDR3: TGTGCCAGCAGCGACAGGGGGCGGAACTATGGCTACACCTTC. This sequence encodes CASSDRGRNYGYTF.

This chain joins TRBV11-3 and TRBJ2-1, with TRBD1 as a possible D gene (5 bases). V lost 8 bases, J lost 4 bases, and 15 bases lay in between. Germline V gene data show CDR1 as SGHNT and CDR2 as YENEEA. The CDR3 has 14 residues. Written as DNA, the CDR3 is TGTGCCAGCCAAGACTCAGGGAATTACAATGAGCAGTTCTTC. The encoded protein is CASQDSGNYNEQFF.